Listed below are T cell receptor beta chains from one sample, sequenced in a study of blood T cells in healthy people across ages. Each CDR3 protein is one row after TCRdb ran MiXCR on the 5' RACE reads. The sample includes 1.5 million to 2 million distinct CDR3 sequences, around 35% of them seen just once. The sample was blood. The receptor source for this set is a woman between 25 and 40 years old in good health. CDR3s include the opening cysteine and the closing phenylalanine or tryptophan. A D gene is named only where the DNA matches it firmly. A row's size may be missing; if present it is once, few, many or a size class.

size	V	J	D	DNA	CDR3
-	TRBV20-1	TRBJ2-7	TRBD2	TGCAGTGCTAGAATCCGAGATTGGGTAGCGGGAGAGATTAGGTACTACGAGCAGTACTTC	CSARIRDWVAGEIRYYEQYF
-	TRBV12-3/TRBV12-4	TRBJ2-3	-	TGTGCCAGCACCTTACCTAGGGTGTCGGGAGATACGCAGTATTTT	CASTLPRVSGDTQYF
-	TRBV5-5	TRBJ2-7	-	TGTGCCCGCAGCCCAAGTGCTGGGGGCTCCTACGAGCAGTACTTC	CARSPSAGGSYEQYF
-	TRBV29-1	TRBJ2-7	-	TGCAGCGCGACCGATTCCCACGAGCAGTACTTC	CSATDSHEQYF
-	TRBV20-1	TRBJ2-5	-	TGCAGTGCTAGCCGCGCGGGGGCCCAAGAGACCCAGTACTTC	CSASRAGAQETQYF
many	TRBV4-1	TRBJ2-5	-	TGCGCCAGCAGCCAAGAAACAAGGCAGGGACTGGAGACCCAGTACTTC	CASSQETRQGLETQYF
-	TRBV6-1	TRBJ2-2	-	TGTGCCAGCAGTGATTTTCGGCGGGACTACACCGGGGAGCTGTTTTTT	CASSDFRRDYTGELFF
-	TRBV4-1	TRBJ1-1	TRBD1	TGCGCCAACAGCCAAGGGACAGATGTATACACTGAAGCTTTCTTT	CANSQGTDVYTEAFF
few	TRBV15	TRBJ2-2	-	TGTGCCACCAGCAGAGACCGGAGCGGTCTCCCCGGGGAGCTGTTTTTT	CATSRDRSGLPGELFF
-	TRBV21-1	TRBJ2-5	-	TGTGCCAGCAGCAAAGGTCAAGCGGGAGGGCGGGCTCAAGAGACCCAGTACTTC	CASSKGQAGGRAQETQYF
-	TRBV27	TRBJ2-3	TRBD2	TGTGCCACTCTATCTAGCGGGGGGGCCTCAGATACGCAGTATTTT	CATLSSGGASDTQYF
-	TRBV7-9	TRBJ1-2	-	TGTGCCAACAGCCCTAGAGGGCGGCGGAGGTACACCTTC	CANSPRGRRRYTF
few	TRBV12-3/TRBV12-4	TRBJ1-4	-	TGTGCCAGCAGTTTAGTCCCAAAGGATGAAAAACTGTTTTTT	CASSLVPKDEKLFF
-	TRBV30	TRBJ1-2	-	TGTGTCTGGTCAGTGATTCCTTCCCGTGGCTACACCTTC	CVWSVIPSRGYTF
few	TRBV7-9	TRBJ2-3	-	TGTGCCAGCACCGACTTGACCCGCGATACGCAGTATTTT	CASTDLTRDTQYF
-	TRBV4-1	TRBJ1-2	TRBD1	TGCGCCAGCAGCCAAGATCCCGGACAGGGAGGGTTCTATGGCTACACCTTC	CASSQDPGQGGFYGYTF
-	TRBV18	TRBJ2-1	-	TGTGCCAGCTCACCAACGGCGGCGAATGAGCAGTTCTTC	CASSPTAANEQFF
-	TRBV20-1	TRBJ2-7	TRBD2	TGCAGTGCTAGCTGGACTAGCGGGGGGTACTCCGGCGAGCAGTACTTC	CSASWTSGGYSGEQYF
-	TRBV5-1	TRBJ2-1	TRBD2	TGCGCCAGCAGCTTGGAGGCTAGCGGGGGGAGCAATGAGCAGTTCTTC	CASSLEASGGSNEQFF
-	TRBV7-8	TRBJ2-7	TRBD1	TGTGCCAGCAGCCCGGGCCCGGGACAGGGCTACGAGCAGTACTTC	CASSPGPGQGYEQYF
-	TRBV11-2	TRBJ2-1	-	TGTGCCAGCACCAGAACCACGGGGCCCCCCGGGGTGGGCAATGAGCAGTTCTTC	CASTRTTGPPGVGNEQFF
many	TRBV5-1	TRBJ1-2	-	TGCGCCAGCAGCCACGGAGGAATCAACTATGGCTACACCTTC	CASSHGGINYGYTF
-	TRBV27	TRBJ1-2	-	TGTGCCAGCAGTTTTTTAAGAGGCTATGGCTACACCTTC	CASSFLRGYGYTF
-	TRBV10-3	TRBJ1-4	-	TGTGCCGCCAACAGACTTATCCAACTAATGAAAAACTGGTTTTTT	CAANRLIQLMKNWFF
-	TRBV20-1	TRBJ2-3	-	TGCAGTGCCGGCGGCCCCTTCACAGATACGCAGTATTTT	CSAGGPFTDTQYF
few	TRBV7-8	TRBJ2-7	-	TGTGCCAGCAGCTCCGATCGACCGACCTACGAGCAGTACTTC	CASSSDRPTYEQYF
-	TRBV10-1	TRBJ2-3	TRBD2	TGCGCCAGCATTGTCCTACTAGCGGCAAAACACACAGATACGCAGTATTTT	CASIVLLAAKHTDTQYF
few	TRBV20-1	TRBJ2-5	TRBD1	TGCAGTGCTAGGACAGGGATGGAGACCCAGTACTTC	CSARTGMETQYF
-	TRBV6-2/TRBV6-3	TRBJ1-2	TRBD1	TGTGCCAGCAGGGTAACGGGACAGGATTATGGCTACACCTTC	CASRVTGQDYGYTF
-	TRBV5-1	TRBJ1-2	-	TGCGCCAGCAGCTTGGACCAGGGGTATGATGGCTACACCTTC	CASSLDQGYDGYTF
few	TRBV24-1	TRBJ2-1	-	TGTGCCACCAGTGATTTTGGCCAGGGACGGGGAGCGGGCTACAATGAGCAGTTCTTC	CATSDFGQGRGAGYNEQFF
few	TRBV20-1	TRBJ2-3	-	TGCAGTGCTCCCGATCTCGGGGGCTCCGCATTGGATACGCAGTATTTT	CSAPDLGGSALDTQYF
-	TRBV15	TRBJ1-6	TRBD1	TGTGCCACCAGCAGAAAACAGGGGGCCGCTACCTATAATTCACCCCTCCACTTT	CATSRKQGAATYNSPLHF
-	TRBV3-1	TRBJ2-4	-	TGTGCCAGCAGCCAAGAAGGGGGAGATGTCAAAAACATTCAGTACTTC	CASSQEGGDVKNIQYF
once	TRBV27	TRBJ1-5	TRBD1	TGTGCCAGCAGAAAGGGACAGCTCAATCAGCCCCAGCATTTT	CASRKGQLNQPQHF
-	TRBV30	TRBJ1-5	TRBD1	TGTGCCTGGGGCTTGCGACAGGGGGTTCAGCCCCAGCATTTT	CAWGLRQGVQPQHF
-	TRBV27	TRBJ2-5	-	TGTGCCAGCGGATCCTACGAGACCCAGTACTTC	CASGSYETQYF
many	TRBV4-1	TRBJ2-7	-	TGCGCCAGCAGCCAAGAAGGGAGGAAGCAGTACTTC	CASSQEGRKQYF
once	TRBV20-1	TRBJ2-7	TRBD1	TGCAGTGCTAGAGACATGACCGGCAGGGGGCCCTACGAGCAGTACTTC	CSARDMTGRGPYEQYF
many	TRBV9	TRBJ2-5	-	TGTGCCAGCAGCGTAGAAGGGAGAGGTGAGACCCAGTACTTC	CASSVEGRGETQYF
many	TRBV20-1	TRBJ2-3	TRBD1	TGCAGTGCTGCAGACAGGGGTGGTGGAGATACGCAGTATTTT	CSAADRGGGDTQYF
-	TRBV6-1	TRBJ2-3	-	TGTGCCACCAGGTTTGCTAGCGCGAAAGATACGCAGTATTTT	CATRFASAKDTQYF
-	TRBV9	TRBJ2-3	TRBD2	TGTGCCAGCAGCCTCCGGGTAGCGGGAGTTATAACAGATACGCAGTATTTT	CASSLRVAGVITDTQYF
-	TRBV9	TRBJ2-3	-	TGTGCCAGCAGTCGGGACGGTACCACAGATACGCAGTATTTT	CASSRDGTTDTQYF
few	TRBV7-9	TRBJ2-4	TRBD1	TGTGCCAGCACCTCGACAGGGGGTCCCTACAATGAGCAGTACTTC	CASTSTGGPYNEQYF
-	TRBV5-1	TRBJ2-7	-	TGCGCCAGCAGCCCTCTGGCGGGCCCGGACGAGCAGTACTTC	CASSPLAGPDEQYF
-	TRBV30	TRBJ2-7	-	TGTGTCTGGTCGGGGGGCCCCTACGAGCAGTACTTC	CVWSGGPYEQYF
many	TRBV20-1	TRBJ1-5	TRBD1	TGCAGTGCGAGACAGGGCAGGAATCAGCCCCAGCATTTT	CSARQGRNQPQHF
-	TRBV4-1	TRBJ1-2	-	TGCGCCAGCAGCTCAGCGGAGGCAGAAGGCTATGGCTACACCTTC	CASSSAEAEGYGYTF
-	TRBV12-3/TRBV12-4	TRBJ1-4	TRBD1	TGTGCCAGCAGTCGGGACAGGGATAATGAAAAACTGTTTTTT	CASSRDRDNEKLFF
-	TRBV6-2/TRBV6-3	TRBJ2-1	TRBD2	TGTGCCAGCAGGCAAGACAGGACTAGCGGGGGGGTTCTGGAGCAGTTCTTC	CASRQDRTSGGVLEQFF